The subject of this entry is one TCR beta chain. The V and J ends lost 5 bases and 2 bases, in that order; junction bases with no gene match: 4. The CDR3 loop spans 13 amino acids. Germline CDR1 reads DFQATT; CDR2 reads SNEGSKA (reference sequence). The sample originates from a study of identical twins. After template switching added a universal primer site, the resulting cDNA carried unique molecular identifiers. TCRdb ran MiXCR on the 5' RACE reads and lists one entry per CDR3 protein. The sample lists about 890,000 distinct CDR3 sequences, 10% to 15% occurring once. No donor was unhealthy or non-Caucasian. The sample was also linked to a second study, of yellow fever vaccine responses in identical twins.

Sequencing was carried out using PBMCs. The chain carries TRBV20-1 and TRBJ1-2, with 8 nucleotides matching TRBD1. The sequence was obtained from a woman under 30 in good health. The CDR3 loop is CSASTGGNYGYTF. The CDR3 nucleotides are TGCAGTGCTTCAACAGGGGGAAACTATGGCTACACCTTC.